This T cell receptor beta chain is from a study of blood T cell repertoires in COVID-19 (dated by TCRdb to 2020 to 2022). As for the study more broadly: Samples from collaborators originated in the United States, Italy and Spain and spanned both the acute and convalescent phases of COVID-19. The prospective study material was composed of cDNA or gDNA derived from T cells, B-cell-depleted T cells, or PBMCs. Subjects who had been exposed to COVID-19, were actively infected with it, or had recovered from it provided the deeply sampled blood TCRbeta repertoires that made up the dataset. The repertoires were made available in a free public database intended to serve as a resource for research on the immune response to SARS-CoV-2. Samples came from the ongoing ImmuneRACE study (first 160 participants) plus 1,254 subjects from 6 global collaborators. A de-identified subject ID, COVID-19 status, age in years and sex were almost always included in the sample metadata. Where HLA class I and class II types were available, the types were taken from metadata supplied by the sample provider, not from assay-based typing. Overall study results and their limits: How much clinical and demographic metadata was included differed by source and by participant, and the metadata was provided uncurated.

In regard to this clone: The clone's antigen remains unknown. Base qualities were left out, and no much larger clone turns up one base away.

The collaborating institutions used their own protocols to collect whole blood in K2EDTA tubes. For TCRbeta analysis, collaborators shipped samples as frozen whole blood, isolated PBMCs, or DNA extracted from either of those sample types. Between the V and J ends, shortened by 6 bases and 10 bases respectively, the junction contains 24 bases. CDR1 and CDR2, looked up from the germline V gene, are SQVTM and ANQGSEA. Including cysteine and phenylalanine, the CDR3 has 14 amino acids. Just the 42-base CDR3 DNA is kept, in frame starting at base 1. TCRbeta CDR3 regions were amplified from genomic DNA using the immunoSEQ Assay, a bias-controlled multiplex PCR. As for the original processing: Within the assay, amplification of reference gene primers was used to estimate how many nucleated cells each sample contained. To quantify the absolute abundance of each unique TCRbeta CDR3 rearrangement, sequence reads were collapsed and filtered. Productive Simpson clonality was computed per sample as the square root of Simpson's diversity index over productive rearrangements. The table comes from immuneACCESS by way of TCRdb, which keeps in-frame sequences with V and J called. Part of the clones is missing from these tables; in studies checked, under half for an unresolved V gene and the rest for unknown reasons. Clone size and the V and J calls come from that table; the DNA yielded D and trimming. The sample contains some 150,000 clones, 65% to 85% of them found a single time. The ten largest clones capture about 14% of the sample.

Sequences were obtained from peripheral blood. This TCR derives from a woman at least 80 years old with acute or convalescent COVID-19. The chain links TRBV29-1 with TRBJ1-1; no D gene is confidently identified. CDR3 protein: CSVATTGERRRAFF. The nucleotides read TGCAGCGTCGCCACCACTGGCGAACGTCGGAGAGCTTTCTTT.